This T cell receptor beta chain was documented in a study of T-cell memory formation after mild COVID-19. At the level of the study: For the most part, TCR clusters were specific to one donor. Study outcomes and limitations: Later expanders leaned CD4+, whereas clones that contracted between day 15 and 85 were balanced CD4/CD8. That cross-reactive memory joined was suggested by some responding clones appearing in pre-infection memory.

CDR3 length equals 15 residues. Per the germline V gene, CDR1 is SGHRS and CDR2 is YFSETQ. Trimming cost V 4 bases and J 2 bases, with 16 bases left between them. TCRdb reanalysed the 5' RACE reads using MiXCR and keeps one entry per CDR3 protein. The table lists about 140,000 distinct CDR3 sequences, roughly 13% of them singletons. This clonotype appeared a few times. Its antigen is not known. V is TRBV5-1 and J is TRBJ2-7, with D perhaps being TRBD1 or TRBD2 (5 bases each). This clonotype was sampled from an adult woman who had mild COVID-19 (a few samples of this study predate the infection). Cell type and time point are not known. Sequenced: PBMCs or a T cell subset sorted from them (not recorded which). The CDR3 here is CASSEGKREAYEQYF. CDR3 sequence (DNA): TGCGCCAGCAGCGAGGGGAAAAGGGAAGCCTACGAGCAGTACTTC. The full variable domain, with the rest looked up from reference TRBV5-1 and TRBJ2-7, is KAGVTQTPRYLIKTRGQQVTLSCSPISGHRSVSWYQQTPGQGLQFLFEYFSETQRNKGNFPGRFSGRQFSNSRSEMNVSTLELGDSALYLCASSEGKREAYEQYFGPGTRLTVT.